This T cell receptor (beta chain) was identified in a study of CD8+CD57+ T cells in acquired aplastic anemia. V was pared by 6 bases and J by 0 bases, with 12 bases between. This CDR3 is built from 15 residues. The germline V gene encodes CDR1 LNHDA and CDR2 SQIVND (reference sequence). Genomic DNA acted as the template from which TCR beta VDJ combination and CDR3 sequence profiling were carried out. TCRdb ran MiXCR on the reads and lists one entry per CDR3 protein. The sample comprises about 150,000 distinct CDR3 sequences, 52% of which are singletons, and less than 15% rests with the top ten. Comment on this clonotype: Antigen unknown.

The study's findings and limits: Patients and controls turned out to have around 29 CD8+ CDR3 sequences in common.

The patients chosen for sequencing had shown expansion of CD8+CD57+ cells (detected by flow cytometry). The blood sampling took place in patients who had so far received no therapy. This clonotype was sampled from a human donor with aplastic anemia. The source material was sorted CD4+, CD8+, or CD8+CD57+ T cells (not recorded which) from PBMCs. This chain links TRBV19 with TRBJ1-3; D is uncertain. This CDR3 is CASSYPVDSGNTIYF. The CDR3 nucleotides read TGTGCCAGTAGCTACCCTGTGGACTCTGGAAACACCATATATTTT.